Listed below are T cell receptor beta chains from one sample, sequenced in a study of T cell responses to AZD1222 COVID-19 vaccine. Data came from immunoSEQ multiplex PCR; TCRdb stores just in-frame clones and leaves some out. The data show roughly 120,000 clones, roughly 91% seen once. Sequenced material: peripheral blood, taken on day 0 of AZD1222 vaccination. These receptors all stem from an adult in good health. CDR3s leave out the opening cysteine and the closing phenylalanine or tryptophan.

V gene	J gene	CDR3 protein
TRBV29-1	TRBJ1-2	SVEDWVEGYGYT
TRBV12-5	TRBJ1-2	ASGDPGQGPYYGYT
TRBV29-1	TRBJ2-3	SVQKSRDTQY
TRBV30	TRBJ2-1	AWSGPYNEQF
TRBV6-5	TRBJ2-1	ASSYPGYNEQF
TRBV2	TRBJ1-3	ASSRSRDPTY
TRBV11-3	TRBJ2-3	ASSLGNGGGLDTQY
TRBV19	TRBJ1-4	ASSSTGGGRNEKLF
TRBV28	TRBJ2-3	ASSFLRRGGSD
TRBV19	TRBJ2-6	ASSFDTGRVSAGANVLT
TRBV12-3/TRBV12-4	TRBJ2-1	ASSLAFGNEQF
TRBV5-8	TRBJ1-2	ASSLNFRVGYT
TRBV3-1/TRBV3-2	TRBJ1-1	ASSQGAGAHTEAF
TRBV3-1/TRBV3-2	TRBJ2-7	ASSQEGRQAAYEQY
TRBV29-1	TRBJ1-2	SDRQGYGYGYT
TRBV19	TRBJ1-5	ATSNRGNQPQH
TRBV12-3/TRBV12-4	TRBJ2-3	ASSLGITDTQY
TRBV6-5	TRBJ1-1	ASSYRDGNTEAF
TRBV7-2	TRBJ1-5	ASSLAAGLAGGTQH
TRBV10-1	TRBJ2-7	ASSHGTSNSYEQY
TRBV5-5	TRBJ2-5	ASSLPHEETQY
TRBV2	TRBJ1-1	ASTLRGSPEAF
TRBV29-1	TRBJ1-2	SVVGDSANYGYT
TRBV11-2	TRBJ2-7	ASSPSSGTSGLEQY
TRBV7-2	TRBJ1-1	ASSLYSGTAEAF
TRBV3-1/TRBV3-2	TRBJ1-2	ASSLSRAGGYT
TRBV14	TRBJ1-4	ASSQAPQRGVKLF
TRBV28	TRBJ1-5	ASSPHRRGSNQPQH
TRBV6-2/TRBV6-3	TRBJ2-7	ASSLGLAIYEQY
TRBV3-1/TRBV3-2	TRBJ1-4	ASSLGITNEKLF
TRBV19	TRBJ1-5	ASSPWMGPDSNQPQH
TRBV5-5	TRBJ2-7	ASSLAQGTNYEQY